This TCR beta chain is drawn from a study of control samples from healthy donors and cancer patients (dated by TCRdb to 2019 to 2021). Including cysteine and phenylalanine, the CDR3 has 14 amino acids. The only DNA kept is the CDR3, 42 bases in frame from the first base. Based on the germline V gene (reference sequence), the CDR1 and CDR2 sequences are GTSNPN and SVGIG. V is clipped by 5 bases and J by 4 bases, and the sequence between their germline boundaries is 17 bases long. Libraries came from the immunoSEQ multiplex PCR assay. TCRdb stores this immuneACCESS table with in-frame sequences only. Part of the clones is absent; in the studies checked, under half of the shortfall reflects unresolved V genes, and no reason is known for the rest. Recorded for this sample are approximately 120,000 clones; about nine tenths of them occurred a single time. The ten largest clonotypes hold about 4.2% of the sample.

This clone was picked up one time. Its antigen remains unidentified. Base quality data are lacking; no much larger clone is found one base away. The clonotype comes from a human donor in good health. The donor label of this sample is uncertain. Rearrangement joined TRBV30 to TRBJ1-2; the D gene cannot be named for sure. Sequenced: blood. The DNA sequence is given as TGTGCCTGGGTACTCCCGGGAGGCTCCTATGGCTACACCTTC. Its protein reads: CAWVLPGGSYGYTF.